Listed here are 8 T cell receptor beta chains from one sample, sequenced in a study of cytomegalovirus exposure and HLA in healthy donors. Repertoires were generated with immunoSEQ multiplex PCR, while TCRdb's copy carries only in-frame clones and drops some. The repertoire holds 300,000 to 350,000 clones, with 88% as singletons. The sequenced sample consisted of PBMCs. These receptors all stem from a man aged 30 to 39 in good health and CMV-seronegative.

The chain links TRBV5-1 to TRBJ1-4; a possible D gene is TRBD1 (5 bases). Per germline, CDR1 SGHRS and CDR2 YFSETQ. The CDR3 sequence is 15 residues long. The V end was cut by 5 bases, the J end by 5 bases, with 16 bases between. Here the CDR3 reads CASRAGGAANEKLFF. DNA for the CDR3: TGCGCCAGCAGGGCGGGGGGAGCGGCAAATGAAAAACTGTTTTTT.

The gene calls are TRBV7-9 and TRBJ1-1; no firm D call. The CDR3 extends over 13 amino acids. The V end lost 2 bases, the J end lost 6 bases, and 10 bases lay between the germline ends. Germline CDR1 and CDR2: SEHNR and FQNEAQ (reference sequence). The DNA for the CDR3 is TGTGCCAGCAGCTTATCTGGCGGGGCTGAAGCTTTCTTT. Its protein is CASSLSGGAEAFF.

V is TRBV4-3 and J is TRBJ1-4, with unresolved D. CDR1 is LGHNA and CDR2 is YSLEER in the germline V gene. Trimming stripped 3 bases from V and 8 bases from J, with 16 bases between. The CDR3 length is 15 residues. This CDR3 reads CASSQIFAEREKLFF. In DNA, the CDR3 is TGCGCCAGCAGCCAGATTTTCGCTGAGCGGGAAAAACTGTTTTTT.

In this sample, this clone turned up once. The J gene is TRBJ1-1, the V gene TRBV25-1; possible D gene TRBD1, 6 bases. V gave up 3 bases and J gave up 4 bases, with 12 bases separating them. From germline, CDR1 is MGHDK and CDR2 SYGVNS. This CDR3 is built from 14 residues. CDR3 in amino acids: CASSDAQGITEAFF. As DNA, the CDR3 is TGTGCCAGCAGTGACGCACAGGGAATCACTGAAGCTTTCTTT.

This chain uses TRBV7-8 with TRBJ2-1, with TRBD2 as a possible D gene (6 bases). Germline CDR1 reads SGHVS; CDR2 reads FQNEAQ. The CDR3 totals 14 residues. Deletions cut 2 bases from V and 1 base from J, with 6 bases between. The CDR3 loop reads CASSLSGSYNEQFF. The CDR3 DNA sequence: TGTGCCAGCAGCTTAAGCGGGTCCTACAATGAGCAGTTCTTC.

The table lists this clone with a count of one. The rearrangement joins TRBV5-5 to TRBJ1-4, with 7 bases identical to TRBD1. In germline, CDR1 is SGHKS, CDR2 YYEKEE (reference sequence). V lost 0 bases, J lost 0 bases, and 5 bases stayed unmatched. There are 17 residues in the CDR3. In nucleotides, the CDR3 is TGTGCCAGCAGCTTGGAAACAGGGGCAACAACTAATGAAAAACTGTTTTTT. Protein sequence: CASSLETGATTNEKLFF.

CDR3 region: CASSLDLTGSGELFF. The CDR3 DNA sequence: TGTGCCAGCAGCTTAGATCTAACGGGTTCCGGGGAGCTGTTTTTT. The gene calls are TRBV11-2 and TRBJ2-2; no firm D call. The CDR3 consists of 15 residues. The ends were cut back, 0 bases at V and 6 bases at J, with 11 bases in the middle. Germline-derived CDR1 and CDR2 are SGHAT and FQNNGV.

J is TRBJ2-7 and V is TRBV7-9; D remains ambiguous. Germline V CDR1 and CDR2: SEHNR, FQNEAQ (reference sequence). The length of the CDR3 is 12 residues. With 5 bases removed from V and 6 bases from J, the gap between germline ends came to 11 bases. The CDR3 spells CASSQSLGEQYF. The DNA of the CDR3 is TGTGCCAGCAGCCAATCCCTAGGCGAGCAGTACTTC.